A selection of T cell receptor beta chains follows, all from one sample in a study of T cell responses to AZD1222 COVID-19 vaccine. Profiling relied on immunoSEQ multiplex PCR, and the TCRdb table lists in-frame clones only, not all of them. The sample has approximately 110,000 clones, roughly 82% seen once. The starting material was peripheral blood, obtained on day 0 of AZD1222 vaccination. The source is an adult in good health. Each CDR3 is given with its conserved first and last residue. D genes are given only for firm matches. The listing skips clone size in some rows; elsewhere it reads once, few, many or a size class.

d_call: -; v_call: TRBV19; clone_size: -; j_call: TRBJ1-1; cdr3_nt: TGTGCCAGTACCATGGCACAGGGAGGGAACACTGAAGCTTTCTTT; cdr3_aa: CASTMAQGGNTEAFF
d_call: -; v_call: TRBV10-3; clone_size: -; j_call: TRBJ1-1; cdr3_nt: TGTGCCATCAGTGAGTCGACCTCGGGGGTTTCCTCAGGTAACACTGAAGCTTTCTTT; cdr3_aa: CAISESTSGVSSGNTEAFF
d_call: TRBD1; v_call: TRBV27; clone_size: few; j_call: TRBJ1-4; cdr3_nt: TGTGCCAGCAGTCTATATTCCGGGACAGGGAATGAAAAACTGTTTTTT; cdr3_aa: CASSLYSGTGNEKLFF
d_call: -; v_call: TRBV10-3; clone_size: -; j_call: TRBJ1-1; cdr3_nt: TGTGCCATCAGTGAATTTGGGGTGAACACTGAAGCTTTCTTT; cdr3_aa: CAISEFGVNTEAFF
d_call: -; v_call: TRBV4-3; clone_size: few; j_call: TRBJ2-7; cdr3_nt: TGCGCCAGCAGCCAGTTCCGGGACCAGGGCCCGTACGAGCAGTACTTC; cdr3_aa: CASSQFRDQGPYEQYF
d_call: -; v_call: TRBV2; clone_size: -; j_call: TRBJ2-2; cdr3_nt: TGTGCCAGCAGGGTCGGGGGGCGGAGGTCCGGGGAGCTGTTTTTT; cdr3_aa: CASRVGGRRSGELFF
d_call: -; v_call: TRBV9; clone_size: -; j_call: TRBJ1-2; cdr3_nt: TGTGCCAGCAGCCCCCCCGGGGGGCCAGGCTACACCTTC; cdr3_aa: CASSPPGGPGYTF
d_call: -; v_call: TRBV12-5; clone_size: -; j_call: TRBJ1-4; cdr3_nt: TGTGCTAGTGGTTTGGGCAGGGCTAATGAAAAACTGTTTTTT; cdr3_aa: CASGLGRANEKLFF
d_call: -; v_call: TRBV4-1; clone_size: -; j_call: TRBJ2-5; cdr3_nt: TGCGCCAGCAGCCAAGGTCCCAATTCCCAAGAGACCCAGTACTTC; cdr3_aa: CASSQGPNSQETQYF
d_call: TRBD1; v_call: TRBV10-2; clone_size: -; j_call: TRBJ2-7; cdr3_nt: TGCGCCAGCAGTGCGACAGGGGGGGAAAGCGAGCAGTACTTC; cdr3_aa: CASSATGGESEQYF
d_call: TRBD1; v_call: TRBV6-2/TRBV6-3; clone_size: -; j_call: TRBJ2-1; cdr3_nt: TGTGCCAGCAGTTACCGGGACAGAGGAGAGATCTTC; cdr3_aa: CASSYRDRGEIF
d_call: -; v_call: TRBV6-5; clone_size: -; j_call: TRBJ1-1; cdr3_nt: TGTGCCAGCAGGGGGGGTATGAACACTGAAGCTTTCTTT; cdr3_aa: CASRGGMNTEAFF
d_call: -; v_call: TRBV5-1; clone_size: -; j_call: TRBJ2-3; cdr3_nt: TGCGCCAGCAGCCCGGCGGCAGCCGGGGTTTCCGCTGCAGATACGCAGTATTTT; cdr3_aa: CASSPAAAGVSAADTQYF
d_call: TRBD2; v_call: TRBV4-3; clone_size: -; j_call: TRBJ2-5; cdr3_nt: TGCGCCAGCAGCCAAGTGGCCGGGAGGGAGACCCAGTACTTC; cdr3_aa: CASSQVAGRETQYF
d_call: -; v_call: TRBV7-9; clone_size: -; j_call: TRBJ2-3; cdr3_nt: TGTGCCAGCAGCTTAGCGCCGGGGACACCTAGCACAGATACGCAGTATTTT; cdr3_aa: CASSLAPGTPSTDTQYF
d_call: -; v_call: TRBV7-3; clone_size: -; j_call: TRBJ2-3; cdr3_nt: TGTGCCAGCAGCTTAACGGGACTGACCACAGATACGCAGTATTTT; cdr3_aa: CASSLTGLTTDTQYF
d_call: -; v_call: TRBV19; clone_size: -; j_call: TRBJ1-4; cdr3_nt: TGTGCCAGTAGCCTAAACTTGGGGGCAAATGAAAAACTGTTTTTT; cdr3_aa: CASSLNLGANEKLFF
d_call: -; v_call: TRBV4-2; clone_size: -; j_call: TRBJ2-1; cdr3_nt: TGTGCCAGCAGCCAATCGGAGGGTATGCCTCCTACAAGGAATGAGCAGTTCTTC; cdr3_aa: CASSQSEGMPPTRNEQFF
d_call: TRBD2; v_call: TRBV20-1; clone_size: -; j_call: TRBJ2-3; cdr3_nt: TGCAGTGCTAGTGCACTAGCGGGTATCACAGATACGCAGTATTTT; cdr3_aa: CSASALAGITDTQYF
d_call: TRBD1; v_call: TRBV7-9; clone_size: -; j_call: TRBJ1-5; cdr3_nt: TGTGCCAGCAGCCCCAAGGGGACAGGGGGCGATCAGCCCCAGCATTTT; cdr3_aa: CASSPKGTGGDQPQHF
d_call: -; v_call: TRBV19; clone_size: -; j_call: TRBJ2-7; cdr3_nt: TGTGCCAGTAGTCTCGACAGCTCCTACGAGCAGTACTTC; cdr3_aa: CASSLDSSYEQYF
d_call: -; v_call: TRBV3-1/TRBV3-2; clone_size: few; j_call: TRBJ1-6; cdr3_nt: TGTGCCAGCAGCCAAGCACGGGTTTATAATTCACCCCTCCACTTT; cdr3_aa: CASSQARVYNSPLHF
d_call: -; v_call: TRBV5-1; clone_size: few; j_call: TRBJ2-1; cdr3_nt: TGCGCCAGCAGCTTGGCCGGGGCCGGCTCTGGGTGGAATGAGCAGTTCTTC; cdr3_aa: CASSLAGAGSGWNEQFF
d_call: TRBD2; v_call: TRBV9; clone_size: few; j_call: TRBJ2-3; cdr3_nt: TGTGCCAGCAGTATAGCGGGGGGGACAGATACGCAGTATTTT; cdr3_aa: CASSIAGGTDTQYF
d_call: TRBD1; v_call: TRBV5-1; clone_size: -; j_call: TRBJ1-6; cdr3_nt: TGCGCCAGCAGCCTGACAGGGAAAAATAATTCACCCCTCCACTTT; cdr3_aa: CASSLTGKNNSPLHF
d_call: TRBD2; v_call: TRBV5-1; clone_size: -; j_call: TRBJ2-1; cdr3_nt: TGCGCCAGCGAACCCTCAGCGGGACTCTACAATGAGCAGTTCTTC; cdr3_aa: CASEPSAGLYNEQFF
d_call: -; v_call: TRBV3-1/TRBV3-2; clone_size: -; j_call: TRBJ1-3; cdr3_nt: TGTGCCAGCAGCCAAGATAATCTCCCCGGAAACACCATATATTTT; cdr3_aa: CASSQDNLPGNTIYF
d_call: -; v_call: TRBV10-3; clone_size: -; j_call: TRBJ2-5; cdr3_nt: TGTGCCATCAGCAGAGGACAGCAAGAGACCCAGTACTTC; cdr3_aa: CAISRGQQETQYF
d_call: -; v_call: TRBV2; clone_size: -; j_call: TRBJ2-7; cdr3_nt: TGTGCCAGCAGTGAAGCCCGGGTGCCCTACGAGCAGTACTTC; cdr3_aa: CASSEARVPYEQYF
d_call: -; v_call: TRBV7-8; clone_size: -; j_call: TRBJ1-1; cdr3_nt: TGTGCCAGCACCTCCGGGGGTTGGGGGGACACTGAAGCTTTCTTT; cdr3_aa: CASTSGGWGDTEAFF
d_call: -; v_call: TRBV6-5; clone_size: -; j_call: TRBJ2-7; cdr3_nt: TGTGCCAGCAGTCGACAGGATCCCTACGAGCAGTACTTC; cdr3_aa: CASSRQDPYEQYF
d_call: TRBD1; v_call: TRBV6-2/TRBV6-3; clone_size: -; j_call: TRBJ1-6; cdr3_nt: TGTGCCAGCAGTCAGGGACAGGGGAGGAATTCACCCCTCCACTTT; cdr3_aa: CASSQGQGRNSPLHF